A selection of T cell receptor beta chains follows, all from one sample in a study of cytomegalovirus exposure and HLA in healthy donors. Using immunoSEQ multiplex PCR, the repertoire was profiled, and TCRdb retains in-frame clones only, with some absent. The table lists about 91,000 clones, roughly 86% of them singletons. The sequencing input was PBMCs. The receptors derive from a man between 25 and 39 years old in good health and CMV-seropositive. CDR3s include the opening cysteine and the closing phenylalanine or tryptophan. A D gene is named only where the DNA matches it firmly. Not all rows give a size; the values are once, few, many and, for expanded clones, a class.

D gene	clone size	V gene	J gene	CDR3 protein	CDR3 DNA
.	.	TRBV10-2	TRBJ2-7	CASSDPSGGSYEQYF	TGCGCCAGCAGTGATCCCTCCGGGGGATCCTACGAGCAGTACTTC
.	few	TRBV28	TRBJ1-1	CATVRQTNTEAFF	TGTGCCACCGTGAGACAGACAAACACTGAAGCTTTCTTT
.	.	TRBV4-1	TRBJ2-5	CASSQDGRADRETQYF	TGCGCCAGCAGCCAAGATGGCCGGGCTGACAGAGAGACCCAGTACTTC
TRBD1	.	TRBV2	TRBJ2-6	CASRPQDRVSSGANVLTF	TGTGCCAGCAGACCCCAGGACAGGGTCTCATCTGGGGCCAACGTCCTGACTTTC
.	few	TRBV6-6	TRBJ1-1	CASSYRQYTEAFF	TGTGCCAGCAGTTACCGACAGTACACTGAAGCTTTCTTT
.	.	TRBV6-1	TRBJ2-1	CASSVDRNEQFF	TGTGCCAGCAGTGTCGACAGAAATGAGCAGTTCTTC
.	.	TRBV7-9	TRBJ1-1	CASSSSDSLNTEAFF	TGTGCCAGCAGCTCATCGGACAGTTTAAACACTGAAGCTTTCTTT
TRBD1	.	TRBV28	TRBJ1-3	CASTTAWRTGAGNTIYF	TGTGCCAGCACGACCGCTTGGAGAACAGGGGCAGGAAACACCATATATTTT
TRBD1	.	TRBV18	TRBJ2-7	CASSSRQGAPEQYF	TGTGCCAGCTCATCGAGACAGGGGGCACCCGAGCAGTACTTC
TRBD1	.	TRBV28	TRBJ2-5	CASSPGTAYQETQYF	TGTGCCAGCAGTCCTGGGACAGCCTACCAAGAGACCCAGTACTTC
.	.	TRBV20-1	TRBJ2-7	CSAGAVEQYF	TGCAGTGCTGGGGCAGTCGAGCAGTACTTC
.	once	TRBV5-1	TRBJ2-2	CASSLVPVNTGELFF	TGCGCCAGCAGCTTGGTTCCGGTGAACACCGGGGAGCTGTTTTTT
TRBD1	.	TRBV28	TRBJ1-5	CASSPGDRPNQPQHF	TGTGCCAGCAGTCCCGGGGACAGACCCAATCAGCCCCAGCATTTT
.	.	TRBV29-1	TRBJ2-1	CSVEGIRSYNEQFF	TGCAGCGTTGAGGGCATCAGGTCCTACAATGAGCAGTTCTTC
.	few	TRBV9	TRBJ2-5	CASSVTHSETQYF	TGTGCCAGCAGCGTTACACATTCAGAGACCCAGTACTTC
.	.	TRBV9	TRBJ2-3	CASSVDLATHTDTQYF	TGTGCCAGCAGCGTAGACCTAGCAACTCACACAGATACGCAGTATTTT
TRBD1	.	TRBV13	TRBJ2-5	CASSLGLGTGGRSPNF	TGTGCCAGCAGCTTAGGCCTGGGGACAGGGGGCCGCTCCCCGAACTTC
TRBD1	.	TRBV27	TRBJ1-2	CASSLGTGKGYGYTF	TGTGCCAGCAGTTTGGGGACAGGAAAAGGCTATGGCTACACCTTC
.	.	TRBV7-9	TRBJ2-3	CASSPTRRTRGTQYF	TGTGCCAGCAGCCCGACTAGGAGGACCCGGGGTACGCAGTATTTT
TRBD2	.	TRBV7-6	TRBJ2-7	CASSEGLAGYEQYF	TGTGCCAGCAGCGAGGGACTAGCGGGCTACGAGCAGTACTTC
TRBD1	.	TRBV5-1	TRBJ1-2	CASSSPGQSYGYTF	TGCGCCAGCAGCTCCCCGGGACAGTCTTATGGCTACACCTTC
.	.	TRBV28	TRBJ1-5	CASRPDSVNQPQHF	TGTGCCAGCAGACCAGACAGTGTCAATCAGCCCCAGCATTTT
.	.	TRBV5-1	TRBJ2-7	CASSLSTGTYEQYF	TGCGCCAGCAGCTTGAGTACAGGAACCTACGAGCAGTACTTC
TRBD1	.	TRBV6-1	TRBJ1-1	CAGQGYTEAFF	TGTGCCGGACAGGGGTACACTGAAGCTTTCTTT
TRBD1	few	TRBV18	TRBJ2-5	CASSPPSTGGNQETQYF	TGTGCCAGCTCACCACCTTCGACAGGGGGAAACCAAGAGACCCAGTACTTC
TRBD2	.	TRBV5-4	TRBJ2-3	CASSLVILRESDTQYF	TGTGCCAGCAGCTTGGTAATTTTGCGGGAGTCAGATACGCAGTATTTT
.	.	TRBV27	TRBJ2-7	CASSLSRQYYEQYF	TGTGCCAGCAGTTTATCCCGACAGTACTACGAGCAGTACTTC
.	once	TRBV2	TRBJ2-6	CASIEQFHGANVLTF	TGTGCCAGCATCGAACAGTTCCATGGGGCCAACGTCCTGACTTTC
TRBD1	.	TRBV18	TRBJ1-1	CASSPGQALNTEAFF	TGTGCCAGCTCACCAGGACAGGCCCTGAACACTGAAGCTTTCTTT
TRBD2	.	TRBV10-1	TRBJ2-4	CASSASGSDIQYF	TGCGCCAGCAGTGCAAGCGGGAGTGACATTCAGTACTTC
TRBD2	.	TRBV9	TRBJ2-7	CASSPSQSSGRSEQYF	TGTGCCAGCAGCCCCTCCCAGTCTAGCGGGAGGAGCGAGCAGTACTTC
TRBD2	.	TRBV5-4	TRBJ2-7	CASHSGNSYEQYF	TGTGCCAGCCATAGCGGGAACTCCTACGAGCAGTACTTC
.	.	TRBV5-1	TRBJ2-1	CASSLGQGPPYNEQFF	TGCGCCAGCAGCTTGGGCCAGGGCCCCCCCTACAATGAGCAGTTCTTC
.	.	TRBV5-1	TRBJ2-5	CASSPRGEQYF	TGCGCCAGCAGCCCCAGGGGGGAGCAGTACTTC
.	.	TRBV19	TRBJ2-2	CASSILQGTNGELFF	TGTGCCAGTAGTATACTACAGGGAACAAACGGGGAGCTGTTTTTT
.	.	TRBV29-1	TRBJ2-5	CSVGSGDETQYF	TGCAGCGTTGGTTCTGGAGATGAGACCCAGTACTTC
.	once	TRBV7-9	TRBJ1-5	CASSPTGGNQPQHF	TGTGCCAGCAGCCCGACCGGGGGCAATCAGCCCCAGCATTTT
TRBD1	.	TRBV6-5	TRBJ1-2	CASSYSTDRVDGYTF	TGTGCCAGCAGTTACTCAACCGACAGGGTTGATGGCTACACCTTC
TRBD1	.	TRBV4-1	TRBJ1-6	CASSQPDRGYSPLHF	TGCGCCAGCAGCCAACCGGACAGGGGTTATTCACCCCTCCACTTT